The rows below give T cell receptor beta chains drawn from one sample of a study of OX40 agonist ivuxolimab in advanced cancers. TCRdb keeps only in-frame clones here, not all; method: immunoSEQ multiplex PCR. The data contain 45,000 or so clones, 75% to 85% of them singletons. The sample was CD4+ or CD8+ T cells sorted from blood, taken in a trial of the OX40 agonist ivuxolimab. These receptors were obtained from an adult with an advanced solid tumor such as melanoma, head and neck, liver or kidney cancer. CDR3s include the opening cysteine and the closing phenylalanine or tryptophan. The D gene is left open where the match is weak. Clone size is not always given. Where it is, it says once, few, many or a class for expanded clones.

J gene,V gene,clone size,D gene,CDR3 protein,CDR3 DNA
TRBJ2-5,TRBV5-1,NA,NA,CASSLAGRETQYF,TGCGCCAGCAGCTTGGCGGGCCGGGAGACCCAGTACTTC
TRBJ1-1,TRBV5-1,NA,NA,CASSLGFAVNTEAFF,TGCGCCAGCAGCTTGGGATTCGCGGTGAACACTGAAGCTTTCTTT
TRBJ2-5,TRBV15,NA,NA,CATSRDIPQGGKETQYF,TGTGCCACCAGCAGAGATATCCCACAGGGAGGTAAAGAGACCCAGTACTTC
TRBJ2-3,TRBV7-9,NA,TRBD2,CASSLGLAGTDTQYF,TGTGCCAGCAGCTTAGGTCTAGCGGGCACAGATACGCAGTATTTT
TRBJ2-1,TRBV4-3,NA,NA,CASSQSNEQFF,TGCGCCAGCAGCCAAAGCAATGAGCAGTTCTTC
TRBJ2-3,TRBV30,NA,NA,CAWTQGYTDTQYF,TGTGCCTGGACTCAGGGTTACACAGATACGCAGTATTTT
TRBJ2-3,TRBV5-1,few,NA,CASSLRGASTDTQYF,TGCGCCAGCAGCTTGCGCGGGGCTAGCACAGATACGCAGTATTTT
TRBJ2-2,TRBV7-2,once,TRBD2,CASRATWGGQNTGELFF,TGTGCCAGCAGAGCGACCTGGGGAGGGCAGAACACCGGGGAGCTGTTTTTT
TRBJ2-1,TRBV6-4,NA,NA,CASSLRAGYNEQFF,TGTGCCAGCAGCCTCAGAGCGGGCTACAATGAGCAGTTCTTC
TRBJ1-2,TRBV2,NA,NA,CASSQGPLNYGYTF,TGTGCCAGCAGTCAGGGTCCCTTGAATTATGGCTACACCTTC
TRBJ2-5,TRBV28,NA,NA,CASSPGHPLRETQYF,TGTGCCAGCAGTCCGGGACACCCCCTTAGGGAGACCCAGTACTTC
TRBJ2-7,TRBV7-6,NA,TRBD1,CASSLVGTGVHEQYF,TGTGCCAGCAGCTTAGTCGGGACAGGGGTCCACGAGCAGTACTTC
TRBJ2-2,TRBV7-6,NA,TRBD2,CASSPRTSGRAAGELFF,TGTGCCAGCAGCCCAAGGACTAGCGGGAGGGCGGCCGGGGAGCTGTTTTTT
TRBJ2-3,TRBV20-1,NA,NA,CSAPKVDTQYF,TGCAGTGCTCCAAAGGTAGATACGCAGTATTTT
TRBJ1-1,TRBV12-5,few,NA,CASGSQGNTEAFF,TGTGCTAGTGGTTCACAGGGTAATACTGAAGCTTTCTTT
TRBJ2-2,TRBV5-1,NA,NA,CASGPAPGELFF,TGCGCCAGCGGCCCTGCGCCGGGGGAGCTGTTTTTT
TRBJ2-1,TRBV7-2,NA,TRBD2,CASSSGTSGVRFYNEQFF,TGTGCCAGCAGCTCGGGGACTAGCGGGGTCCGTTTCTACAATGAGCAGTTCTTC
TRBJ1-3,TRBV5-4,NA,NA,CASSLGQPAGNTIYF,TGTGCCAGCAGCCTAGGACAGCCGGCCGGGAACACCATATATTTT
TRBJ2-5,TRBV7-2,medium-sized,NA,CASSPMTYKGETQYF,TGTGCCAGCAGCCCAATGACTTACAAAGGGGAGACCCAGTACTTC
TRBJ2-1,TRBV11-2,NA,NA,CASSLKGVWGNEQFF,TGTGCCAGCAGCTTAAAAGGTGTGTGGGGTAATGAGCAGTTCTTC
TRBJ2-7,TRBV6-6,NA,NA,CASKPSSGRSYEQYF,TGTGCCAGCAAGCCCAGCAGCGGGCGCTCCTACGAGCAGTACTTC
TRBJ2-7,TRBV7-2,NA,NA,CASSPRRGRNEQYF,TGTGCCAGCAGCCCCAGGCGGGGCCGGAACGAGCAGTACTTC
TRBJ2-2,TRBV7-7,NA,NA,CASSLRVDGELFF,TGTGCCAGCAGCTTAAGGGTAGACGGGGAGCTGTTTTTT
TRBJ2-7,TRBV5-5,NA,NA,CASSSRGMTYEQYF,TGTGCCAGCAGCTCCCGGGGGATGACCTACGAGCAGTACTTC
TRBJ1-1,TRBV6-4,NA,NA,CASSDPRERVNTEAFF,TGTGCCAGCAGTGACCCCCGGGAAAGGGTGAACACTGAAGCTTTCTTT
TRBJ2-1,TRBV7-3,NA,TRBD2,CASSLTGSTSGRFNEQFF,TGTGCCAGCAGCTTAACTGGGTCGACTAGCGGGAGGTTCAATGAGCAGTTCTTC
TRBJ1-3,TRBV19,NA,NA,CASSIPSRVSGNTIYF,TGTGCCAGTAGTATTCCTTCAAGGGTCTCTGGAAACACCATATATTTT
TRBJ2-1,TRBV5-6,NA,NA,CASSLEGLNNEQFF,TGTGCCAGCAGCTTGGAGGGCCTGAACAATGAGCAGTTCTTC
TRBJ1-5,TRBV6-4,NA,NA,CASSRGASHQPQHF,TGTGCCAGCAGCAGGGGCGCGAGCCATCAGCCCCAGCATTTT
TRBJ1-1,TRBV5-4,once,NA,CASSLGRTVQNTEAFF,TGTGCCAGCAGCTTGGGGCGGACGGTCCAGAACACTGAAGCTTTCTTT
TRBJ2-3,TRBV19,NA,TRBD1,CASRDRGRDTQYF,TGTGCCAGTAGGGACAGGGGGCGGGATACGCAGTATTTT
TRBJ2-4,TRBV13,once,TRBD2,CASSFRTSGTRQVIQYF,TGTGCCAGCAGCTTTCGGACTAGCGGGACCCGCCAGGTCATTCAGTACTTC
TRBJ1-5,TRBV6-5,few,TRBD1,CASRLQGNQPQHF,TGTGCCAGCAGACTACAGGGGAATCAGCCCCAGCATTTT
TRBJ2-3,TRBV7-6,NA,NA,CASTSGPISTDTQYF,TGTGCCAGCACCTCGGGGCCAATAAGCACAGATACGCAGTATTTT
TRBJ1-5,TRBV30,NA,NA,CAWSARGGTASNQPQHF,TGTGCCTGGAGTGCACGAGGGGGGACGGCTAGCAATCAGCCCCAGCATTTT
TRBJ1-4,TRBV7-9,NA,NA,CASSPHREKLFF,TGTGCCAGCAGCCCCCACAGGGAAAAACTGTTTTTT
TRBJ1-6,TRBV14,NA,NA,CASSPFTGPTSPLHF,TGTGCCAGCAGCCCCTTCACAGGGCCTACCTCACCCCTCCACTTT
TRBJ2-5,TRBV11-2,NA,NA,CASSLAGTDQETQYF,TGTGCCAGCAGCTTAGCCGGGACGGATCAAGAGACCCAGTACTTC
TRBJ2-5,TRBV11-2,NA,TRBD1,CASSLGLQGARTETQYF,TGTGCCAGCAGCTTAGGGTTGCAGGGGGCGCGGACTGAGACCCAGTACTTC
TRBJ2-7,TRBV4-3,NA,NA,CASSQVISYEQYF,TGCGCCAGCAGCCAAGTTATCAGCTACGAGCAGTACTTC
TRBJ2-3,TRBV5-1,NA,NA,CASSLVFADTQYF,TGCGCCAGCAGCTTGGTTTTTGCAGATACGCAGTATTTT
TRBJ2-2,TRBV7-2,NA,TRBD2,CASSLGVSGGLGELFF,TGTGCCAGCAGCTTAGGGGTCAGCGGGGGTCTCGGGGAGCTGTTTTTT
TRBJ2-7,TRBV6-5,NA,NA,CASSYPGTGRYEQYF,TGTGCCAGCAGTTACCCTGGAACAGGGCGATACGAGCAGTACTTC
TRBJ1-6,TRBV6-4,once,NA,CASSEQGQYNSPLHF,TGTGCCAGCAGTGAACAGGGCCAGTATAATTCACCCCTCCACTTT
TRBJ2-3,TRBV4-1,NA,NA,CASSRSGASTDTQYF,TGCGCCAGCAGCCGATCCGGCGCTAGCACAGATACGCAGTATTTT
TRBJ1-2,TRBV7-2,NA,NA,CASSLALQGTYGYTF,TGTGCCAGCAGCTTAGCGCTCCAGGGAACGTATGGCTACACCTTC
TRBJ1-2,TRBV27,NA,NA,CASSYSGRTAYGYTF,TGTGCCAGCAGTTATAGCGGCCGGACAGCCTATGGCTACACCTTC
TRBJ1-1,TRBV18,NA,NA,CASSPRQALDTEAFF,TGTGCCAGCTCACCACGACAGGCATTGGACACTGAAGCTTTCTTT
TRBJ2-5,TRBV10-3,few,TRBD1,CAISGSRDSNQETQYF,TGTGCCATCAGCGGATCCCGGGACAGCAACCAAGAGACCCAGTACTTC
TRBJ1-3,TRBV5-6,NA,TRBD1,CASSFTGAGNTIYF,TGTGCCAGCAGCTTCACAGGGGCAGGAAACACCATATATTTT
TRBJ1-5,TRBV2,NA,NA,CASLTHPSNQPQHF,TGTGCCAGCCTTACCCACCCTAGCAATCAGCCCCAGCATTTT
TRBJ2-7,TRBV6-5,NA,TRBD2,CASSRTSGIYEQYF,TGTGCCAGCAGCAGGACTAGCGGGATCTACGAGCAGTACTTC
TRBJ2-7,TRBV5-1,NA,TRBD2,CASGLAGGYEQYF,TGCGCCAGCGGACTAGCGGGAGGTTACGAGCAGTACTTC
TRBJ2-7,TRBV7-3,NA,NA,CASSQTDFFLEEQYF,TGTGCCAGCAGCCAAACGGACTTTTTTTTAGAAGAGCAGTACTTC
TRBJ2-6,TRBV19,NA,NA,CASTEQGGSGANVLTF,TGTGCCAGTACGGAACAAGGGGGTTCTGGGGCCAACGTCCTGACTTTC
TRBJ1-1,TRBV6-5,once,TRBD1,CASSLTGGRFYTEAFF,TGTGCCAGCAGTTTGACAGGGGGCAGATTTTACACTGAAGCTTTCTTT
TRBJ1-2,TRBV5-4,NA,TRBD1,CASAVGTANYGYTF,TGTGCCAGCGCGGTAGGGACAGCTAACTATGGCTACACCTTC
TRBJ2-7,TRBV7-2,once,TRBD2,CASSMGGIYEQYF,TGTGCCAGCAGCATGGGGGGGATCTACGAGCAGTACTTC
TRBJ2-1,TRBV5-1,NA,TRBD2,CASSRVQSGSPNNEQFF,TGCGCCAGCAGCAGGGTCCAAAGCGGGAGCCCCAACAATGAGCAGTTCTTC
TRBJ1-1,TRBV6-1,few,TRBD1,CASRGQGVGEAFF,TGTGCCAGCAGGGGACAGGGGGTCGGTGAAGCTTTCTTT